This entry features one T cell receptor beta chain sequence. The data are from a study of shared clonotypes between healthy human individuals. To make CD8 memory, CD45RO+ cells were put together with CCR7-negative CD45RA+ TemRA cells. In the study's own analysis: ImmunoSEQ junction-only sequences lacked quality scores, so their filtering differed. Produced via immunoSEQ multiplex PCR; TCRdb's table is partial and in-frame only. D and trimming come from the DNA, and the V and J calls and clone size come from that table. The repertoire has around 300,000 clones, 80% to 90% of them found once; the top ten carry about 16%. Germline V lookup: CDR1 SQVTM, CDR2 ANQGSEA. The CDR3 consists of 14 residues. V was trimmed by 4 bases and J by 4 bases, leaving 16 bases between them.

This TCR came from a man younger than 35 in good health. Sample: memory CD8+ T cells sorted from blood. As for subset: CD45RO+ cells pooled with CCR7-negative TemRA cells. This sequence joins TRBV29-1 and TRBJ1-2; D perhaps matches TRBD1 (5 bases). The CDR3 DNA reads as TGCAGCGTTGCCCCCGGGGGTCGGGTCTATGGCTACACCTTC. The encoded protein is CSVAPGGRVYGYTF.